This TCR beta chain was obtained from a study of cytomegalovirus exposure and HLA in healthy donors (dated by TCRdb to 2016 to 2017). General notes on the study: According to an earlier analysis of 587 of the donors, some 180 million T cells yielded 90 million to 130 million unique TCR beta sequences and around 300 Gb of sequence data. Roughly 300 gigabases of sequencing data and tens of millions of unique TCR sequences were included in an early release covering about 700 HLA-typed donors. The genetic ancestry cluster associated with self-reported Caucasian donors included 65% to 90% of the 398 genotyped donors. The study aimed to test whether signatures of past pathogen exposure could be identified by cataloging public T cell receptors. The study profiled the T cell repertoires of hundreds of subjects by immunosequencing and related them to cytomegalovirus serostatus. In addition to the first cohort of 666 subjects, a separate validation cohort of approximately 130 different subjects was used. To predict cytomegalovirus infection status, the study combined high-throughput TCR immunosequencing, statistical association of individual TCRs with disease status, and machine learning. To study patterns of TCR occurrence, a later analysis re-analyzed previously published TCR beta repertoires from hundreds of donors and added high-resolution HLA genotyping. The later analysis used no new phenotypic data to find candidate immune exposures, relying instead on TCR beta sequences and their occurrence across donors. In an earlier analysis of a few hundred of the donors, high-throughput TCR beta sequencing was used to judge whether each TCR beta V gene segment behaved as functional or pseudogenic. Donor age, sex, ethnicity and CMV serostatus were compiled alongside the repertoire data. A later genetic analysis used genome-wide SNP genotypes for about 60% of the roughly 670 donors, treating that subset as a discovery cohort. Every repertoire in the discovery cohort had been generated on one and the same sequencing platform. Class I and class II HLA loci were covered by the typing at four-digit resolution. Typing coverage varied by locus: roughly 629-630 donors for A, B, C, DRB1 and DQB1; under 550 for DQA1; around 570 for DPA1; around 490 for DPB1. A few DR-DQ haplotypes were treated as single units for association and clustering because of strong linkage in the cohort. Among about 370 genotyped donors of the cohort, an average of roughly 230,000 unique TCR beta nucleotide sequences was sequenced per donor, of which 15% to 20% were non-productive.

What the study reported, not specific to this receptor: Compared with the approximately 720-donor mean, donors in an Asian-associated ancestry cluster had fewer N-insertions in productive TCRs, according to a later genetic analysis. Cytomegalovirus status was reported to be diagnosed by the classifier with high specificity and sensitivity in both the original and validation cohorts. Correlated functional status among segregating V segments might reflect linkage disequilibrium, but an unknown experimental factor could not be ruled out. Because HLA typing was unavailable for some donors at each locus, only the typed subset was used in association tests. Most CMV-associated TCR beta chains appeared to be HLA-restricted in a later analysis, and the HLA associations seemed to be driven largely by CMV exposure. Because counts were too low, some 17 rarely observed V segments, including chromosome 9 orphons, were excluded from the earlier analysis of under 650 of the donors. The study gave a list of around 170 TCR beta chains associated with cytomegalovirus. Across donors, most TCR sequences were observed very rarely, whereas some public TCRs were present in many individuals. Broadly in line with IMGT annotations, most TCR beta V segments showed up in productive rearrangements about 87% or about 30% of the time in an earlier analysis of 587 of the donors. Presence/absence analyses assumed roughly uniform sequencing depth across donors, an assumption that may not hold. Because the 87-base-pair reads could not distinguish some IMGT-functional V segments, including TRBV6-2 and TRBV6-3, those segments were excluded. V-gene and J-gene trimming of TCR beta chains was associated with a missense DCLRE1C variant in a later genetic analysis, and the association was replicated in an independent cohort. A further reported finding was that TCR beta sequences accurately predicted the HLA-A and HLA-B alleles for most subjects in the first cohort. In a later analysis, HLA-associated TCR beta chains showed more clonal expansion and lower generation probabilities than non-associated chains that were equally common. This cohort had only TCR beta chains sequenced, and the lack of alpha or paired-chain data limited which features could be detected. A cluster of highly shared sequence variants was judged likely to be a technical artifact of the sequencing pipeline. Several of the top co-occurrence clusters appeared to be linked to parvovirus B19, influenza, CMV and Epstein-Barr virus, according to a later analysis. Specific HLA alleles were associated with 15,000 to 20,000 TCR beta sequences at a false discovery rate of 0.05 in a later analysis. In a later analysis, the rate of TCR association differed among HLA loci, with DRB1 alleles having the most associated TCRs and HLA-C alleles having the fewest. In vitro tests confirmed that a few of the cytomegalovirus-associated TCR beta chains recognize cytomegalovirus antigens. According to the authors, the approach could potentially be generalized to other disease states and immunological phenotypes. When HLA alleles, especially DR and DQ, strongly co-occurred, attributing TCR associations to individual alleles was difficult. The only immune exposure information available for the cohort was CMV serostatus.

The cohort was made up of about 610 healthy bone marrow donors. Cohort members were all nominally healthy when sampled, although unrecorded immune exposures were likely present. The donor was CMV seronegative and was included in the group of 352 seronegative cohort members. A peripheral blood sample was provided by each donor, and peripheral blood mononuclear cells were used for TCR beta sequencing. The Qiagen DNeasy Blood Extraction Kit was used to extract genomic DNA from the blood cell samples. Turning to this clone: Its antigen is unknown. No base qualities exist here, and no much larger clone lies one base off it.

There are 12 amino acids in the CDR3, from cysteine to phenylalanine inclusive. CDR3 DNA only is kept here, 36 bases in frame from base 1. CDR1 is given as MGHDK and CDR2 as SYGVNS, both from the germline V gene. Between the V and J ends, shortened by 4 bases and 8 bases respectively, the junction contains 11 bases. Library generation was performed with the immunoSEQ multiplex PCR assay. The multiplex PCR relied on a mix of 60 forward primers for TCR Vbeta segments and 13 reverse primers for TCR Jbeta segments. The CDR3 region of rearranged TCR beta genes was amplified from genomic DNA by a multiplex PCR assay. On the Illumina HiSeq System, the amplified TCR beta libraries were sequenced as 87-base-pair reads. Concerning the study's data processing: A later analysis counted about 80 million unique TCR beta chains across the 600 to 850 repertoires, and roughly 9.9 million of these chains were shared by at least two donors. Raw reads were error-corrected and collapsed into unique sequences by a nearest-neighbor algorithm in which closely related sequences were merged to remove PCR and sequencing errors. Alignment of CDR3 sequences to IMGT reference sequences was used to assign V, D and J gene segments. For a sequence to be retained, at least a six-nucleotide match to both a V gene segment and a J gene segment was required. A rearrangement was called productive if the CDR3 had no stop codons and remained in frame with V and J, and every other rearrangement was called non-productive. CDR3 was defined by IMGT convention, running from the second conserved V-encoded cysteine to the conserved J-encoded phenylalanine. Sequences without an unambiguous match to a single V gene segment were excluded from the earlier analysis of about 600 of the donors. In an earlier analysis of 450 to 750 of the donors, a V segment was called functional when productive rearrangements were above 56.7%, and segregating when the standard deviation between donors exceeded 5%. A statistical classification framework was built to diagnose cytomegalovirus status from the catalog of TCR beta chain sequences. V and J gene assignment, in a later analysis, came from comparing TCR nucleotide sequences with IMGT/GENE-DB human TR gene sequences. Using the TCRdist pipeline, a later analysis assigned CDR3 sequences along with most-parsimonious VDJ recombination scenarios. In a later analysis, each TCR beta chain was defined by its CDR3 amino acid sequence together with its V-gene family, and reads without a unique V-gene family were excluded. To address suspected cross-contamination and a sequencing artifact, a later analysis removed approximately 590 highly shared, low-generation-probability nucleotide sequences. In a later analysis, a clonal expansion index for each public chain was calculated from normalized within-repertoire ranks of inferred template counts. In a later analysis, generation probabilities were computed with a VDJ recombination model fitted to out-of-frame rearrangements, and the resulting probabilities were checked against IGoR. Hypergeometric tests were used in a later analysis to score TCR-TCR, TCR-HLA and TCR-CMV co-occurrence, with a repertoire-size bias correction applied to the TCR pairs. False discovery rates were estimated in a later analysis by permuting HLA or CMV assignments 20 times. In a later analysis, co-occurring TCRs were grouped using DBSCAN, and TCRdist sequence similarity was added for clustering within HLA-allele-positive subsets. Repertoires with fewer than 30,000 or more than 120,000 public chains were left out of co-occurrence clustering, as were roughly five repertoires with anomalous nucleotide sharing. The table comes from immuneACCESS by way of TCRdb, which keeps in-frame sequences with V and J called. Part of the clones is missing from these tables; in studies checked, under half for an unresolved V gene and the rest for unknown reasons. The DNA was the basis for D and trimming; V, J and clone size are from that table. The sample table holds some 100,000 clones, of which around three quarters were seen once. Less than 3.5% of the sample is held by the ten biggest clonotypes.

This TCR was recovered from a female donor in good health and CMV-seronegative. Sequencing was performed on PBMCs. The chain joins TRBV25-1 to TRBJ1-2, and TRBD1 may be the D gene, going by 5 matching bases. Here the CDR3 is given as CASSGTKGGYTF. The nucleotides are TGTGCCAGCAGTGGAACCAAGGGGGGCTACACCTTC.